This TCR beta chain was obtained from a study of blood T cell repertoires in COVID-19 (TCRdb year 2020). Turning to the overall study: Collaborator samples came from the United States, Italy and Spain and covered acute and convalescent phases of COVID-19. Where available, HLA class I and class II types were obtained from metadata supplied by the sample provider rather than from assay-based typing. The material from the prospective study consisted of cDNA or gDNA derived from T cells, B-cell-depleted T cells, or PBMCs. Nearly every sample came with metadata listing a de-identified subject ID, COVID-19 status, age in years and sex. The repertoires were made available in a free public database intended to serve as a resource for research on the immune response to SARS-CoV-2. The samples were drawn from the first 160 participants of the ongoing ImmuneRACE study and from 1,254 subjects provided by 6 global collaborators. The dataset comprised deeply sampled blood TCRbeta repertoires from subjects exposed to, actively infected with, or recovered from COVID-19. Here is what the overall study found, with its caveats: The amount of clinical and demographic metadata varied by source and participant and was provided uncurated.

From the cysteine through the phenylalanine, the CDR3 covers 14 amino acids. Of the read, only the CDR3 DNA is kept; its 42 bases are in frame from base 1. Relative to germline, V is missing 5 bases and J is missing 1 base, with 0 bases of the junction outside any gene match. The germline V gene (reference sequence) specifies SGHKS as CDR1 and YYEKEE as CDR2. The immunoSEQ Assay, a bias-controlled multiplex PCR, was used to amplify TCRbeta CDR3 regions from genomic DNA. Turning to the authors' computational methods: The number of nucleated cells in each sample was estimated by amplification of reference gene primers within the assay. To quantify the absolute abundance of each unique TCRbeta CDR3 rearrangement, sequence reads were collapsed and filtered. For each sample, productive Simpson clonality was calculated by taking the square root of Simpson's diversity index across productive rearrangements. As stored in TCRdb, this immuneACCESS dataset retains in-frame rearrangements with V and J assigned. A fraction of the clones does not appear; measured against another copy, unresolved V genes explain less than half of the discrepancy, and the remainder lacks a known reason. The DNA was the basis for D and trimming; V, J and clone size are from that table. This sample is represented by 100,000 to 150,000 clones; roughly 84% of them were singletons. Jointly, the top ten make up 15% to 20% of the sample.

This clone was seen just once. Its specific antigen is unknown. Per-nucleotide qualities are absent, and no much larger clonotype sits a single base away. Each collaborating institution followed its own protocols to collect whole blood in K2EDTA tubes. For TCRbeta analysis, collaborator samples were shipped as frozen whole blood, as isolated PBMCs, or as DNA extracted from either sample type. This TCR came from a woman of 80 years or more with acute or convalescent COVID-19. The chain is assembled from TRBV5-5 and TRBJ2-2, with 9 junctional bases fitting TRBD1. What was sequenced was peripheral blood. CDR3 region: CASRTGGNTGELFF. DNA sequence: TGTGCCAGCAGGACAGGGGGGAACACCGGGGAGCTGTTTTTT.